The 23 T cell receptor beta chains in this list originate from one sample, sequenced in a study of OX40 agonist ivuxolimab in advanced cancers. Only in-frame clones appear in the TCRdb table, and some are missing; sequencing was by immunoSEQ multiplex PCR. The table lists more than 55,000 clones, 92% of them singletons. This sample comprised CD4+ or CD8+ T cells sorted from blood, obtained in a trial of the OX40 agonist ivuxolimab. The receptors were gathered from an adult with an advanced solid tumor such as melanoma, head and neck, liver or kidney cancer.

The V gene is TRBV7-6, the J gene TRBJ1-1; TRBD1 might be the D (5 bases). Germline V CDR1 and CDR2: SGHVS, FNYEAQ. This CDR3 contains 15 residues. Trimming stripped 1 base from V and 0 bases from J, with 9 bases between. CDR3: CASSLETDMNTEAFF. CDR3 bases: TGTGCCAGCAGCTTAGAGACAGACATGAACACTGAAGCTTTCTTT.

The V call is TRBV4-1, the J call TRBJ2-7, with 9 nucleotides matching TRBD1. CDR3 length: 15 amino acids. The ends lost 3 bases at V and 2 bases at J; junction bases unmatched: 5. Germline CDR1 reads MGHRA; CDR2 reads YSYEKL. CDR3 bases: TGCGCCAGCAGCCAGACGACAGGGGGTGCCTACGAGCAGTACTTC. This encodes CASSQTTGGAYEQYF.

V and J are TRBV6-5 and TRBJ1-2, with no clear D. CDR3 length equals 12 residues. V was pared by 2 bases and J by 6 bases, with 7 bases between. The germline V gene has CDR1 MNHEY and CDR2 SVGAGI. The CDR3 is CASSYAGHGYTF. CDR3 sequence (DNA): TGTGCCAGCAGTTACGCTGGACATGGCTACACCTTC.

This chain links TRBV29-1 with TRBJ2-1; TRBD1 matches at 7 bases. CDR1 and CDR2 (germline): SQVTM, ANQGSEA. Trimming removed 2 bases from V and 3 bases from J; junction bases left unmatched: 10. This CDR3 spans 16 amino acids. The CDR3 DNA reads as TGCAGCGTTGAAATTTGGGGGACAGAGATCTACAATGAGCAGTTCTTC. Protein: CSVEIWGTEIYNEQFF.

The rearrangement links TRBV6-5 to TRBJ2-7; no clear D. V lost 0 bases to trimming and J lost 0 bases, with 3 bases between them. The CDR3 runs 13 residues. Germline lookup yields CDR1 MNHEY and CDR2 SVGAGI. The CDR3 loop reads CASSYSSSYEQYF. The CDR3 bases are TGTGCCAGCAGTTACTCAAGCTCCTACGAGCAGTACTTC.

This rearrangement joins TRBV5-4 to TRBJ1-5, with D uncertain. CDR1 is SGHNT and CDR2 is YYREEE in the germline V gene (reference sequence). The V gene lost 5 bases and the J gene lost 4 bases, with 7 bases spanning the gap. The CDR3 is 12 amino acids. CDR3 region: CASSSGNQPQHF. CDR3 nucleotides: TGTGCCAGCAGTTCCGGGAATCAGCCCCAGCATTTT.

The chain links TRBV6-5 to TRBJ2-1, with 8 bases matching TRBD2. Germline V gene lookup returns CDR1 MNHEY and CDR2 SVGAGI. V lost 4 bases to trimming and J lost 2 bases; unmatched junction nucleotides: 7. This CDR3 is built from 16 residues. In DNA, the CDR3 is TGTGCCAGCAGTTCAAAGCGGGAGCTACCCTACAATGAGCAGTTCTTC. It is translated as CASSSKRELPYNEQFF.

The chain carries TRBV11-2 and TRBJ2-7; TRBD2 aligns across 8 bases. Germline loops: CDR1 SGHAT, CDR2 FQNNGV. The CDR3 covers 11 residues. The trim removed 11 bases at V and 2 bases at J, leaving 2 bases unmatched. CDR3 region: CASGLAYEQYF. CDR3 nucleotides: TGTGCCTCGGGACTAGCCTACGAGCAGTACTTC.

This chain uses TRBV7-8 with TRBJ2-1, with TRBD2 as a possible D gene (6 bases). Germline V gene sequence: CDR1 SGHVS, CDR2 FQNEAQ. Deletions cut 5 bases from V and 9 bases from J, with 11 bases between. CDR3 length: 12 residues. The chain's CDR3 is CASSPTSTEQFF. Written as DNA, the CDR3 is TGTGCCAGCAGCCCAACTAGCACTGAGCAGTTCTTC.

The CDR3 protein is CASSLAEETQYF. DNA of the CDR3: TGCGCCAGCAGCTTGGCCGAAGAGACCCAGTACTTC. The gene calls are TRBV5-1 and TRBJ2-5, with D hard to call. Between the trimmed V and J ends, which lost 0 bases and 3 bases, there was a span of 3 bases. Germline assignment: CDR1 SGHRS and CDR2 YFSETQ. The CDR3 is 12 amino acids.

The chain carries TRBV13 and TRBJ1-5; no firm D call. The V end was cut by 5 bases, the J end by 3 bases, with 8 bases between. The CDR3 contains 13 residues. Per germline, CDR1 PRHDT and CDR2 FYEKMQ (reference sequence). CDR3 in amino acids: CASSLGNNQPQHF. The CDR3 DNA reads as TGTGCCAGCAGCCTGGGGAACAATCAGCCCCAGCATTTT.

This chain links TRBV13 with TRBJ1-1; D ambiguous. Germline assignment: CDR1 PRHDT and CDR2 FYEKMQ (reference sequence). This CDR3 region has 14 residues. The V gene lost 3 bases and the J gene lost 2 bases, with 10 bases spanning the gap. In DNA, the CDR3 is TGTGCCAGCAGCTTCCCTTCAGATAACACTGAAGCTTTCTTT. This translates into CASSFPSDNTEAFF.

The rearrangement links TRBV14 to TRBJ2-5; TRBD1 is a possible D gene (6 bases). The CDR3 consists of 13 residues. Germline CDR1 and CDR2: SGHDN and FVKESK. Trimming took 4 bases from V and 4 from J, leaving 10 bases between them. This CDR3 reads CASSLRGLETQYF. In nucleotides, the CDR3 is TGTGCCAGCAGCCTAAGGGGGTTAGAGACCCAGTACTTC.

The V and J genes are TRBV5-1 and TRBJ1-1; the match to TRBD1 covers 9 bases. The V segment lost 5 bases and the J segment 4 bases; nucleotides outside the gene matches: 6. Germline V gene data show CDR1 as SGHRS and CDR2 as YFSETQ. This CDR3 is built from 14 residues. The chain's CDR3 is CASRYPGQGTEAFF. CDR3 DNA sequence: TGCGCCAGCAGATATCCGGGACAGGGCACTGAAGCTTTCTTT.

This clone showed up just once. V and J are TRBV19 and TRBJ2-1, with a tentative D call TRBD1 (5 bases). Per germline, CDR1 LNHDA and CDR2 SQIVND (reference sequence). Trimming took off 5 bases at V and 0 bases at J, with 11 bases between the two ends. The CDR3 totals 15 residues. The CDR3 bases are TGTGCCAGTAGTCCCCGACAGAGCTCCTACAATGAGCAGTTCTTC. Translated, it gives CASSPRQSSYNEQFF.

This sequence joins TRBV27 and TRBJ2-1; D gene ambiguous. Germline V gene lookup returns CDR1 MNHEY and CDR2 SMNVEV (reference sequence). CDR3 length equals 13 residues. With 6 bases removed from V and 3 bases from J, the gap between germline ends came to 9 bases. The CDR3 here is CASSRINYNEQFF. The DNA for the CDR3 is TGTGCCAGCAGCCGTATAAACTACAATGAGCAGTTCTTC.

The chain has TRBV15 and TRBJ2-3, with 7 bases lining up with TRBD2. The V gene's germline CDR1 is LNHNV and CDR2 YYDKDF (reference sequence). The CDR3 spans 17 residues. V shed 1 base, J shed 3 bases, and the junction held 10 bases outside the gene matches. The CDR3 here is CATSRVKGGSGTDTQYF. In DNA form, the CDR3 reads TGTGCCACCAGCAGAGTAAAGGGCGGGAGTGGAACAGATACGCAGTATTTT.

The rearrangement joins TRBV29-1 to TRBJ2-7; weak D call: TRBD1 (5 bases). CDR3 size: 11 residues. The V and J ends lost 6 bases and 3 bases respectively, with 9 bases between them. Per germline, CDR1 SQVTM and CDR2 ANQGSEA. CDR3 protein: CSVLRDYEQYF. The CDR3, as DNA: TGCAGCGTACTCAGGGACTACGAGCAGTACTTC.

The chain recombines TRBV27 with TRBJ2-1, with TRBD2 as a possible D gene (6 bases). The V gene lost 3 bases and the J gene lost 6 bases, with 21 bases spanning the gap. CDR3 length: 17 residues. The germline V gene has CDR1 MNHEY and CDR2 SMNVEV (reference sequence). CDR3: CASSFLPGRDTPNEQFF. The CDR3 coding sequence is TGTGCCAGCAGTTTTCTCCCGGGGCGGGATACCCCCAATGAGCAGTTCTTC.

CDR3 nucleotide sequence: TGTGCCAGCAGAGACGGGACAGCCGGGGCCAACGTCCTGACTTTC. Translation: CASRDGTAGANVLTF. This chain joins TRBV27 and TRBJ2-6; 7 nucleotides match TRBD1. CDR3 size: 15 residues. CDR1 is MNHEY and CDR2 is SMNVEV in the germline V gene (reference sequence). With 6 bases clipped from V and 4 bases from J, the junction kept 6 bases outside the gene matches.

As regards this clone: One end of the junction does not line up with germline, which may come from a read error. This sample also contains other DNA sequences that code for the same CDR3. This sequence joins TRBV9 and TRBJ2-5, with TRBD1 matching 7 bases. Germline assignment: CDR1 SGDLS and CDR2 YYNGEE. The CDR3 is made up of 16 amino acids. In DNA, the CDR3 is TGTGCTAGCAGCGTAGAAGGGGGCCCGTACCAAGAGACCCAGTACTTC. This codes for CASSVEGGPYQETQYF.

J is TRBJ2-7 and V is TRBV27; D remains unclear. V lost 4 bases to trimming and J lost 0 bases, with 4 bases between them. Germline V gene lookup returns CDR1 MNHEY and CDR2 SMNVEV (reference sequence). The CDR3 spans 12 residues. The CDR3 region is CASSSGSYEQYF. CDR3 in DNA: TGTGCCAGCAGTTCGGGCTCCTACGAGCAGTACTTC.

The rearrangement links TRBV18 to TRBJ1-2; 7 bases align to TRBD1. The germline V gene has CDR1 KGHSH and CDR2 LQKENI. This CDR3 is built from 16 residues. J lost 4 bases, V lost 0 bases, and 8 bases had no gene match. CDR3 sequence reads: CASSPPDRGRTYGYTF. CDR3 bases: TGTGCCAGCTCACCACCGGATAGGGGGCGCACCTATGGCTACACCTTC.